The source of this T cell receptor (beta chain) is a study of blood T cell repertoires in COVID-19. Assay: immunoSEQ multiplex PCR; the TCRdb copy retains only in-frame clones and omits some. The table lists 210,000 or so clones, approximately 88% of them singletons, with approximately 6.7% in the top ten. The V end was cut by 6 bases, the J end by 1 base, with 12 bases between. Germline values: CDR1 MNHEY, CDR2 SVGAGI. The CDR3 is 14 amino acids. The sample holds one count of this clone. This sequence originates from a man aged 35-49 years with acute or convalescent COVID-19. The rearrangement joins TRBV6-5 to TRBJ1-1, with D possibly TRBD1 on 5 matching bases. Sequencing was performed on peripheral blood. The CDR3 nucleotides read TGTGCCAGCAGCCTGGGGCAGACGAACACTGAAGCTTTCTTT. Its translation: CASSLGQTNTEAFF.